Following are 19 T cell receptor beta chains from one sample sequenced in a study of metastatic and nonmetastatic thyroid tumors (dated by TCRdb to 2018 to 2021). The library was produced with PCR. TCRdb lists the instrument as Illumina HiSeq 4000. The raw public data were reprocessed by TCRdb itself: fastp quality trimming at Q25, MiXCR clonotype calling, in-frame beta chains only. In all, the sample holds over 30,000 clones, and roughly a third of those were seen once. The ten largest clones represent around 15% of the sample. No treatment had been received by any patient before thyroid surgery. The sample was tumor tissue. All receptors derive from a female donor with papillary thyroid cancer or a benign thyroid nodule (not recorded which). Some clones in this sample may be carry-over from other donors' samples.

This clone was observed a few times. V is TRBV2 and J is TRBJ1-2; 8 bases fit TRBD1. The CDR3 has 12 amino acids. CDR1 is SNHLY and CDR2 is FYNNEI in the germline V gene. J was trimmed by 4 bases and V by 7 bases; bases with no gene match: 2. Here the CDR3 DNA reads TGTGCCAGCACAGGGGGCGGCTATGGCTACACCTTC. It codes for CASTGGGYGYTF.

The table lists this clone with a few counts. This chain links TRBV27 with TRBJ1-1; D remains ambiguous. Per the germline V gene, CDR1 is MNHEY and CDR2 is SMNVEV (reference sequence). The V end was cut by 2 bases, the J end by 2 bases, with 9 bases between. The CDR3 has 14 residues. DNA for the CDR3: TGTGCCAGCAGTTTAAGGCGGGTCAACACTGAAGCTTTCTTT. Its translation: CASSLRRVNTEAFF.

The chain links TRBV27 to TRBJ2-7; the match to TRBD2 covers 7 bases. J was trimmed by 6 bases and V by 2 bases; bases with no gene match: 10. Germline lookup yields CDR1 MNHEY and CDR2 SMNVEV (reference sequence). The CDR3 spans 15 residues. This chain's CDR3 is CASSLSGALPGEQYF. Written as DNA, the CDR3 is TGTGCCAGCAGTTTAAGCGGGGCTCTCCCTGGCGAGCAGTACTTC.

The V call is TRBV30, the J call TRBJ2-7; D is possibly TRBD1 or TRBD2 (5 bases each). V was cut by 5 bases and J by 4 bases, with 12 bases left in between. CDR1 is GTSNPN and CDR2 is SVGIG in the germline V gene (reference sequence). This CDR3 has 12 amino acids. As DNA, the CDR3 is TGTGCCTGGGGGGGAGAGTCTTACGAGCAGTACTTC. Protein: CAWGGESYEQYF.

The genes are TRBV20-1 and TRBJ1-1, with a possible D match to TRBD1 (6 bases). Germline-derived CDR1 and CDR2 are DFQATT and SNEGSKA (reference sequence). There are 15 residues in the CDR3. V was pared by 0 bases and J by 3 bases, with 14 bases between. CDR3 DNA: TGCAGTGCTAGAGATGTACAGGGCAGGTACACTGAAGCTTTCTTT. Translating it yields CSARDVQGRYTEAFF.

The chain has TRBV4-2 and TRBJ2-1, with 9 bases fitting TRBD1. The germline V gene has CDR1 LGHNA and CDR2 YNFKEQ. The CDR3 has 16 amino acids. J gave up 4 bases and V 5 bases, and 9 bases lay outside the gene matches. The CDR3 reads CASSGGQGRRYNEQFF. The CDR3 nucleotides read TGTGCCAGCAGCGGTGGACAGGGGCGGCGTTACAATGAGCAGTTCTTC.

The chain is built from TRBV20-1 and TRBJ2-7; 8 nucleotides match TRBD2. Looked up from germline, CDR1 is DFQATT and CDR2 is SNEGSKA (reference sequence). The J segment lost 6 bases and the V segment lost 5 bases, leaving 6 bases of the junction unmatched. CDR3 size: 12 residues. CDR3 sequence: CSAHLAGGEQYF. CDR3 nucleotide sequence: TGCAGTGCTCATCTAGCGGGTGGCGAGCAGTACTTC.

The sample holds a few counts of this clone. The CDR3 coding sequence is TGTGCCAGCAGCAGAACAGGGATTACGAATCAGCCCCAGCATTTT. Translating gives CASSRTGITNQPQHF. The chain joins TRBV6-1 to TRBJ1-5; D may be TRBD1 (6 bases). With 6 bases removed from V and 4 bases from J, the gap between germline ends came to 16 bases. The V gene's germline CDR1 is MNHNS and CDR2 SASEGT. The CDR3 contains 15 residues.

This clone was seen more than once but under ten times. The chain joins TRBV13 to TRBJ1-3; 9 bases match TRBD1. V was pared by 5 bases and J by 4 bases, with 21 bases of the junction left unmatched. The CDR3 is 20 amino acids. Germline V lookup: CDR1 PRHDT, CDR2 FYEKMQ (reference sequence). CDR3 DNA sequence: TGTGCCAGCAGCCGATTCTCGGGACAGGGATTCTATGCTCTCGGAAACACCATATATTTT. This gives the protein CASSRFSGQGFYALGNTIYF.

Worth noting for this clone: Other DNA sequences in the sample encode the same CDR3. The chain links TRBV6-2 or TRBV6-3 to TRBJ2-1, with D unresolved. Germline-derived CDR1 and CDR2 are MNHEY and SVGEGT. This CDR3 has 13 amino acids. V gave up 2 bases and J gave up 4 bases, with 6 bases separating them. Here the CDR3 reads CASSYLPYNEQFF. The CDR3 nucleotides read TGTGCCAGCAGTTACCTGCCGTACAATGAGCAGTTCTTC.

The table lists this clone with a few counts. The V gene is TRBV27, the J gene TRBJ1-5; unclear D gene. This CDR3 region has 15 residues. Looked up from germline, CDR1 is MNHEY and CDR2 is SMNVEV (reference sequence). V lost 3 bases and J 1 base, leaving 10 bases between the germline ends. This CDR3 reads CASSFEGMSNQPQHF. The CDR3 DNA reads as TGTGCCAGCAGTTTCGAAGGAATGAGCAATCAGCCCCAGCATTTT.

The chain carries TRBV20-1 and TRBJ1-5; a weak D match, TRBD1 (5 bases). V was pared by 0 bases and J by 16 bases, with 16 bases between. This CDR3 contains 12 residues. CDR1 is DFQATT, CDR2 SNEGSKA, per germline (reference sequence). The CDR3 region is CSARDRGPAQHF. In DNA form, the CDR3 reads TGCAGTGCTAGAGATCGGGGACCTGCACAACATTTT.

This clone was seen only a few times. The chain recombines TRBV6-2 or TRBV6-3 with TRBJ1-1; D unclear. Per germline, CDR1 MNHEY and CDR2 SVGEGT. This CDR3 has 14 amino acids. V gave up 5 bases and J gave up 4 bases, with 14 bases separating them. The CDR3 DNA follows: TGTGCCAGCAGTCCCCTACTATTGGCCACTGAAGCTTTCTTT. Translated, it gives CASSPLLLATEAFF.

This rearrangement joins TRBV11-2 to TRBJ2-1; D unresolved. V was trimmed by 5 bases and J by 1 base, leaving 15 bases between them. The CDR3 consists of 16 residues. The germline V gene encodes CDR1 SGHAT and CDR2 FQNNGV. DNA of the CDR3: TGTGCCAGCAGCGTAGGCGGTACTCGGTCCTACAATGAGCAGTTCTTC. Translation: CASSVGGTRSYNEQFF.

This chain connects TRBV20-1 to TRBJ2-1; D possibly corresponds to TRBD2 (6 bases). The germline gives CDR1 DFQATT, CDR2 SNEGSKA (reference sequence). The V and J ends lost 0 bases and 6 bases respectively, with 15 bases between them. The CDR3 loop spans 15 amino acids. The CDR3 DNA follows: TGCAGTGCTAGAGATCGGGTTCTCGGGGGCAATGAGCAGTTCTTC. It specifies CSARDRVLGGNEQFF.

The genes are TRBV20-1 and TRBJ2-7; 7 nucleotides line up with TRBD1. Trimming at V came to 4 bases and at J to 0 bases, leaving 3 bases not matched to a gene. Germline V gene lookup returns CDR1 DFQATT and CDR2 SNEGSKA (reference sequence). The CDR3 covers 13 residues. The CDR3 region has the DNA TGCAGTGCTATGACAGGGAACTCCTACGAGCAGTACTTC. Its protein is CSAMTGNSYEQYF.

This sequence joins TRBV11-2 and TRBJ2-1; 8 bases align to TRBD2. The junction had 7 bases not matched to a gene; V was cut back by 5 bases and J by 1 base. CDR1 is SGHAT, CDR2 FQNNGV, per germline. The CDR3 consists of 16 residues. CDR3 region: CASSVDSGGSYNEQFF. The CDR3 DNA reads TGTGCCAGCAGCGTTGATTCGGGAGGGTCCTACAATGAGCAGTTCTTC.

This clone was recorded a few times. This sequence joins TRBV12-3 or TRBV12-4 and TRBJ2-2; the D gene could be TRBD1 or TRBD2 (5 bases each). Trimming shortened V by 1 base and J by 0 bases, and 18 bases separated the two germline ends. The CDR3 sequence is 19 residues long. CDR3 sequence (DNA): TGTGCCAGCAGTTTAGGTCCAGGGCGCACCGGGGCGAACACCGGGGAGCTGTTTTTT. Translating gives CASSLGPGRTGANTGELFF.

This clone is a singleton in its sample. This rearrangement joins TRBV20-1 to TRBJ1-1; D gene uncertain. Germline CDR1 and CDR2: DFQATT and SNEGSKA (reference sequence). This CDR3 region has 10 residues. V shed 0 bases and J shed 4 bases, with 0 bases lying between them. Here the CDR3 reads CSARDTEAFF. The CDR3 DNA reads TGCAGTGCTAGAGACACTGAAGCTTTCTTT.